The rows below give T cell receptor beta chains drawn from one sample of a study of cytomegalovirus exposure and HLA in healthy donors. Clones were read by immunoSEQ multiplex PCR, and TCRdb kept only the in-frame ones, dropping some. The repertoire holds about 220,000 clones, with about four fifths as singletons. Sequenced sample: PBMCs. The origin of the receptors is a man aged 35 to 55 in good health and CMV-seropositive. Both conserved end residues are part of each CDR3. A D gene is named only where the DNA matches it firmly. Only some rows state a clone size, as once, few, many or a class for expanded clones.

CDR3 DNA: TGTGCCTGGAGTGTGGGGCACCCCGACAATGAGCAGTTCTTC
CDR3 protein: CAWSVGHPDNEQFF
V gene: TRBV30
J gene: TRBJ2-1
clone size: NA
D gene: NA

CDR3 DNA: TGCAGCGTTGAACAGCTGGGACAGGCTTCCTATGGCTACACCTTC
CDR3 protein: CSVEQLGQASYGYTF
V gene: TRBV29-1
J gene: TRBJ1-2
clone size: NA
D gene: TRBD1

CDR3 DNA: TGTGCCAGCAGCTTTGGCTCGGGTCGAAGAAACACCGGGGAGCTGTTTTTT
CDR3 protein: CASSFGSGRRNTGELFF
V gene: TRBV7-3
J gene: TRBJ2-2
clone size: once
D gene: NA

CDR3 DNA: TGTGCCACCAGCACAACAGGGTTCTACAATGAGCAGTTCTTC
CDR3 protein: CATSTTGFYNEQFF
V gene: TRBV15
J gene: TRBJ2-1
clone size: NA
D gene: NA

CDR3 DNA: TGTGCCAGCTCACCACTGACAGGGGTTAACTATGGCTACACCTTC
CDR3 protein: CASSPLTGVNYGYTF
V gene: TRBV18
J gene: TRBJ1-2
clone size: NA
D gene: TRBD1

CDR3 DNA: TGTGCTAGTGGTTTGCCTAGGACTAGCGGATCCTACAATGAGCAGTTCTTC
CDR3 protein: CASGLPRTSGSYNEQFF
V gene: TRBV12-5
J gene: TRBJ2-1
clone size: NA
D gene: TRBD2

CDR3 DNA: TGTGCCAGCACCCCTCTAGGAACCTATGACAATGAGCAGTTCTTC
CDR3 protein: CASTPLGTYDNEQFF
V gene: TRBV6-5
J gene: TRBJ2-1
clone size: NA
D gene: NA

CDR3 DNA: TGTGCCAGCAGCCCGAGCTCCTACGAGCAGTACTTC
CDR3 protein: CASSPSSYEQYF
V gene: TRBV7-9
J gene: TRBJ2-7
clone size: NA
D gene: NA

CDR3 DNA: TGTGCCAGCAGCTTAGTAAGCGGGAGAGTCGGGGAGCTGTTTTTT
CDR3 protein: CASSLVSGRVGELFF
V gene: TRBV7-9
J gene: TRBJ2-2
clone size: few
D gene: TRBD2

CDR3 DNA: TGTGCCAGCAGTAACTATGGGGGGGAAACAAACTATGGCTACACCTTC
CDR3 protein: CASSNYGGETNYGYTF
V gene: TRBV2
J gene: TRBJ1-2
clone size: NA
D gene: NA

CDR3 DNA: TGCGCCAGCAGCTTGGCTACAGGGGAGACCCAGTACTTC
CDR3 protein: CASSLATGETQYF
V gene: TRBV5-1
J gene: TRBJ2-5
clone size: NA
D gene: NA

CDR3 DNA: TGTGCCAGCAGTTTCAGACAGGTTTCTAACTATGGCTACACCTTC
CDR3 protein: CASSFRQVSNYGYTF
V gene: TRBV27
J gene: TRBJ1-2
clone size: NA
D gene: NA

CDR3 DNA: TGTGCCAGCAGTTCCCTAGCGGGAGGGGCCTACAATGAGCAGTTCTTC
CDR3 protein: CASSSLAGGAYNEQFF
V gene: TRBV6-5
J gene: TRBJ2-1
clone size: NA
D gene: TRBD2

CDR3 DNA: TGTGCCAGCAGTACGACAGCGATTTGGCAAGCTTTCTTT
CDR3 protein: CASSTTAIWQAFF
V gene: TRBV6-5
J gene: TRBJ1-1
clone size: NA
D gene: NA

CDR3 DNA: TGCGCCAGCAGCCTCGCCGGGACTAAGGGGTACAATGAGCAGTTCTTC
CDR3 protein: CASSLAGTKGYNEQFF
V gene: TRBV5-1
J gene: TRBJ2-1
clone size: NA
D gene: TRBD2

CDR3 DNA: TGTGCCAGTCTAGGGGCAGGGAATCAGCCCCAGCATTTT
CDR3 protein: CASLGAGNQPQHF
V gene: TRBV19
J gene: TRBJ1-5
clone size: NA
D gene: NA

CDR3 DNA: TGTGCCAGCAGTGACTCCCCCGGGGGGCTCACTGAAGCTTTCTTT
CDR3 protein: CASSDSPGGLTEAFF
V gene: TRBV6-4
J gene: TRBJ1-1
clone size: NA
D gene: NA

CDR3 DNA: TGTGCCATCAGAGATGACAGTTTAGCCAAAAACATTCAGTACTTC
CDR3 protein: CAIRDDSLAKNIQYF
V gene: TRBV10-3
J gene: TRBJ2-4
clone size: NA
D gene: NA

CDR3 DNA: TGTGCCAGCAGTCAACGGGACAGCTCCTACGAGCAGTACTTC
CDR3 protein: CASSQRDSSYEQYF
V gene: TRBV6-1
J gene: TRBJ2-7
clone size: few
D gene: TRBD1

CDR3 DNA: TGTGCCAGCAGCTCCCAAGCGGGACAGACCCAGTACTTC
CDR3 protein: CASSSQAGQTQYF
V gene: TRBV7-2
J gene: TRBJ2-5
clone size: NA
D gene: TRBD2

CDR3 DNA: TGTGCCAGCAGCGCGACAGTCTCCTACGAGCAGTACTTC
CDR3 protein: CASSATVSYEQYF
V gene: TRBV5-6
J gene: TRBJ2-7
clone size: NA
D gene: NA

CDR3 DNA: TGTGCCAGCAGCGTAGGGGGGACAACGACTAACTATGGCTACACCTTC
CDR3 protein: CASSVGGTTTNYGYTF
V gene: TRBV9
J gene: TRBJ1-2
clone size: few
D gene: NA

CDR3 DNA: TGCGCCAGCAGTATAGGACAGGGGATGACTGAAGCTTTCTTT
CDR3 protein: CASSIGQGMTEAFF
V gene: TRBV10-1
J gene: TRBJ1-1
clone size: NA
D gene: TRBD1

CDR3 DNA: TGTGCCAGCAGGGTAACAGGGGCGAACACTGAAGCTTTCTTT
CDR3 protein: CASRVTGANTEAFF
V gene: TRBV2
J gene: TRBJ1-1
clone size: NA
D gene: TRBD1

CDR3 DNA: TGTGCCAGCAGCTTAACTGGGACAGGGGGCCGGCATCAGGTCTTC
CDR3 protein: CASSLTGTGGRHQVF
V gene: TRBV7-3
J gene: TRBJ2-1
clone size: NA
D gene: TRBD1

CDR3 DNA: TGTGCCAGTAGCGGGGGACCGGGACTCGGCAATGAAAAACTGTTTTTT
CDR3 protein: CASSGGPGLGNEKLFF
V gene: TRBV19
J gene: TRBJ1-4
clone size: NA
D gene: NA

CDR3 DNA: TGCAGCGCTGCCACTGGGGGGTTTCAGCCCCAGCATTTT
CDR3 protein: CSAATGGFQPQHF
V gene: TRBV29-1
J gene: TRBJ1-5
clone size: NA
D gene: NA

CDR3 DNA: TGTGCCAGCAGCCCCCTTAGCGGGACCACAGATACGCAGTATTTT
CDR3 protein: CASSPLSGTTDTQYF
V gene: TRBV7-8
J gene: TRBJ2-3
clone size: few
D gene: TRBD2

CDR3 DNA: TGTGCCAGCAGGGGGGGAGGGGGGCGGAACTCCTACGAGCAGTACTTC
CDR3 protein: CASRGGGGRNSYEQYF
V gene: TRBV27
J gene: TRBJ2-7
clone size: NA
D gene: NA

CDR3 DNA: TGTGCCAGCAGTGGGGGCAGGGGGGGCTACACCTTC
CDR3 protein: CASSGGRGGYTF
V gene: TRBV2
J gene: TRBJ1-2
clone size: NA
D gene: TRBD1

CDR3 DNA: TGTGCCAGCAGCGTTGGGACAGGGGATCAGCCCCAGCATTTT
CDR3 protein: CASSVGTGDQPQHF
V gene: TRBV7-9
J gene: TRBJ1-5
clone size: few
D gene: TRBD1

CDR3 DNA: TGTGCCAGCAAAGGCGGTGGAGGGCAGCCCCAGCATTTT
CDR3 protein: CASKGGGGQPQHF
V gene: TRBV2
J gene: TRBJ1-5
clone size: NA
D gene: NA

CDR3 DNA: TGTGCCAGCAGCTTAGTTGGGGCCTCGAACACTGAAGCTTTCTTT
CDR3 protein: CASSLVGASNTEAFF
V gene: TRBV7-8
J gene: TRBJ1-1
clone size: NA
D gene: NA

CDR3 DNA: TGTGCCAGCAGTGGGGACAGGGTGACCGGGGAGCTGTTTTTT
CDR3 protein: CASSGDRVTGELFF
V gene: TRBV28
J gene: TRBJ2-2
clone size: NA
D gene: TRBD1

CDR3 DNA: TGTGCCATCAGTGAATGGACTAAACACAATGAGCAGTTCTTC
CDR3 protein: CAISEWTKHNEQFF
V gene: TRBV10-3
J gene: TRBJ2-1
clone size: NA
D gene: NA

CDR3 DNA: TGTGCCAGCAGTACGCCGCGGGACAGGGGGCTGAATGAGCAGTTCTTC
CDR3 protein: CASSTPRDRGLNEQFF
V gene: TRBV2
J gene: TRBJ2-1
clone size: NA
D gene: TRBD1

CDR3 DNA: TGTGCTAGTGGTTTGCCCAGGAATGAGCAGTTCTTC
CDR3 protein: CASGLPRNEQFF
V gene: TRBV12-5
J gene: TRBJ2-1
clone size: NA
D gene: NA

CDR3 DNA: TGTGCCAGCAGCCCGGGGGGCGAGCAGTTCTTC
CDR3 protein: CASSPGGEQFF
V gene: TRBV6-6
J gene: TRBJ2-1
clone size: NA
D gene: NA

CDR3 DNA: TGTGCCAGCAGCTTGAAAGGAAGCGGCCGCACAGATACGCAGTATTTT
CDR3 protein: CASSLKGSGRTDTQYF
V gene: TRBV5-6
J gene: TRBJ2-3
clone size: NA
D gene: NA

CDR3 DNA: TGTGCCAGCAGCGTCAGGACAGGGACGAACACCGGGGAGCTGTTTTTT
CDR3 protein: CASSVRTGTNTGELFF
V gene: TRBV9
J gene: TRBJ2-2
clone size: NA
D gene: TRBD1

CDR3 DNA: TGTGCCAGCAGTCGAGGCTACGAGCAGTACTTC
CDR3 protein: CASSRGYEQYF
V gene: TRBV2
J gene: TRBJ2-7
clone size: NA
D gene: NA

CDR3 DNA: TGTGCCAGCAGTTACGGTCAGGACACCGGGGAGCTGTTTTTT
CDR3 protein: CASSYGQDTGELFF
V gene: TRBV6-5
J gene: TRBJ2-2
clone size: NA
D gene: NA

CDR3 DNA: TGTGCCAGCAGCTTACGGAGTTTGGCCAAAAACATTCAGTACTTC
CDR3 protein: CASSLRSLAKNIQYF
V gene: TRBV13
J gene: TRBJ2-4
clone size: NA
D gene: NA

CDR3 DNA: TGTGCCAGCTCACCAGGGACTAGCGGCTACAATGAGCAGTTCTTC
CDR3 protein: CASSPGTSGYNEQFF
V gene: TRBV18
J gene: TRBJ2-1
clone size: once
D gene: TRBD2

CDR3 DNA: TGTGCTAGTGGTTATGGGACAGGGGATAGTCAGCCCCAGCATTTT
CDR3 protein: CASGYGTGDSQPQHF
V gene: TRBV12-5
J gene: TRBJ1-5
clone size: NA
D gene: TRBD1

CDR3 DNA: TGCGCCAGCAGCTCGGACTTTAACACAGATACGCAGTATTTT
CDR3 protein: CASSSDFNTDTQYF
V gene: TRBV5-1
J gene: TRBJ2-3
clone size: few
D gene: NA

CDR3 DNA: TGTGCCAGCAGCAAAGTAAACCCGACTAGCGGGGAGAACAATGAGCAGTTCTTC
CDR3 protein: CASSKVNPTSGENNEQFF
V gene: TRBV21-1
J gene: TRBJ2-1
clone size: NA
D gene: NA

CDR3 DNA: TGCATCGGGACTAGCGGATACAATGAGCAGTTCTTC
CDR3 protein: CIGTSGYNEQFF
V gene: TRBV29-1
J gene: TRBJ2-1
clone size: NA
D gene: TRBD2

CDR3 DNA: TGTGCCAGCAGCTTGAGTGACAGGGGCGACATCGAAGCTTTCTTT
CDR3 protein: CASSLSDRGDIEAFF
V gene: TRBV7-8
J gene: TRBJ1-1
clone size: NA
D gene: TRBD1

CDR3 DNA: TGTGCCAGCAGCCGGCGGGAGGGGCGGGTAAATGAGCAGTTCTTC
CDR3 protein: CASSRREGRVNEQFF
V gene: TRBV5-4
J gene: TRBJ2-1
clone size: NA
D gene: TRBD2

CDR3 DNA: TGTGCCAGCTCCGGGACAGGGATAAGGAATGAGCAGTTCTTC
CDR3 protein: CASSGTGIRNEQFF
V gene: TRBV6-5
J gene: TRBJ2-1
clone size: NA
D gene: TRBD1

CDR3 DNA: TGTGCCGGCAGTGCTAGGACTAATGAGCAGTTCTTC
CDR3 protein: CAGSARTNEQFF
V gene: TRBV25-1
J gene: TRBJ2-1
clone size: NA
D gene: NA

CDR3 DNA: TGTGCCAGCAACCCAGGGTTTGAGCAGTACTTC
CDR3 protein: CASNPGFEQYF
V gene: TRBV6-1
J gene: TRBJ2-7
clone size: NA
D gene: NA

CDR3 DNA: TGTGCCAGCAGCCTGCCGGGACATCCCTACGAGCAGTACTTC
CDR3 protein: CASSLPGHPYEQYF
V gene: TRBV5-5
J gene: TRBJ2-7
clone size: few
D gene: NA